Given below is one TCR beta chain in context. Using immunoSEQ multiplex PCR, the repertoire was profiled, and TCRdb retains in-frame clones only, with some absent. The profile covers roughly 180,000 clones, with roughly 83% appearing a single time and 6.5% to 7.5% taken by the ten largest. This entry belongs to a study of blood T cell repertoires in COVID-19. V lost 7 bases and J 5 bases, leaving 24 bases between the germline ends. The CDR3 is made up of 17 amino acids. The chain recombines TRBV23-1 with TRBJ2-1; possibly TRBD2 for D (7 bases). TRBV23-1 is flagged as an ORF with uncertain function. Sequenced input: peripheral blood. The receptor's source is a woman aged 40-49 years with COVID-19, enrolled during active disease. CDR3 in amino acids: CASKGRGIQGPHNEQFF. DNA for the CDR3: TGCGCCAGCAAGGGGAGGGGGATACAGGGACCCCACAATGAGCAGTTCTTC.